This record concerns one T cell receptor beta chain sequence. This sample is part of a study of blood T cell repertoires in COVID-19. While infection was still active, Seattle patients were enrolled and then followed longitudinally. V dropped 4 bases and J dropped 0 bases, with 8 bases sitting between them. CDR1 is SGHDT and CDR2 is YYEEEE in the germline V gene. The CDR3 is made up of 14 amino acids. TCRdb's copy holds only in-frame clones and misses some; the assay was immunoSEQ multiplex PCR. Among fewer than 300,000 clones listed, more than 75% were seen once. The source is a man aged 50 to 59 with COVID-19, enrolled during active disease. The sequencing input was peripheral blood. The V and J genes are TRBV5-6 and TRBJ2-1; a possible D gene is TRBD2 (6 bases). CDR3 loop: CASSPGVSYNEQFF. The CDR3 DNA sequence: TGTGCCAGCAGCCCGGGGGTCTCCTACAATGAGCAGTTCTTC.